A selection of T cell receptor beta chains follows, all from one sample in a study of T-cell memory formation after mild COVID-19. TCRdb reprocessed the 5' RACE reads via MiXCR and lists one record per CDR3 protein. The top ten clones hold more than 20% of a sample with a few hundred thousand distinct CDR3 sequences, around a sixth of them seen once. The sample was PBMCs or a T cell subset sorted from them (not recorded which). These receptors came from a man aged 18 to 30 who had mild COVID-19 (a few samples of this study predate the infection). Cell type and time point are not known. Both conserved end residues are part of each CDR3. Fields, in order: V gene, D gene, J gene, clone size, CDR3 DNA, CDR3 protein. D genes are given only for firm matches. Rows give clone size only sometimes, using once, few, many, or a class for an expanded clone.

>TRBV2|NA|TRBJ2-1|many
TGTGCCAGCAGTGAACAGGGCTATTCCTACAATGAGCAGTTCTTC
CASSEQGYSYNEQFF
>TRBV7-2|NA|TRBJ1-2|few
TGTGCCAGCAGCTTAGTGTATTGGGACCCAGGGCACTATGGCTACACCTTC
CASSLVYWDPGHYGYTF
>TRBV12-3/TRBV12-4|TRBD1|TRBJ1-1|few
TGTGCCAGCAGGAGGACAGGCGCGAACACTGAAGCTTTCTTT
CASRRTGANTEAFF
>TRBV2|TRBD2|TRBJ2-3|few
TGTGCCAGCCTCGGAGGCGGGGGGGCGGATACGCAGTATTTT
CASLGGGGADTQYF
>TRBV18|TRBD2|TRBJ2-3|NA
TGTGCCAGCTCACAAAGCCAGCGGGGGGGCCGAGATACGCAGTATTTT
CASSQSQRGGRDTQYF
>TRBV15|TRBD1|TRBJ2-1|few
TGTGCCACCAGTCGCCGACAGGGATTATACGATGAGCAGTTCTTC
CATSRRQGLYDEQFF
>TRBV4-1|TRBD1|TRBJ1-2|NA
TGCGCCAGCAGTCTACAGGGGGCAGGGGGCTACACCTTC
CASSLQGAGGYTF
>TRBV7-2|NA|TRBJ2-2|NA
TGTGCCAGCGGAGAGGGTAGGGGGGAGCTGTTTTTT
CASGEGRGELFF
>TRBV7-9|NA|TRBJ2-7|few
TGTGCCAGCGGCCCGACGGGATACGAGCAGTACTTC
CASGPTGYEQYF
>TRBV4-3|NA|TRBJ2-3|many
TGCGCCAGCAGCCTAGGGACTGGCACAGATACGCAGTATTTT
CASSLGTGTDTQYF
>TRBV5-1|NA|TRBJ2-3|many
TGCGCCAGCAGCACCCGGGACGGAACCACAGATACGCAGTATTTT
CASSTRDGTTDTQYF
>TRBV11-2|NA|TRBJ1-1|NA
TGTGCCAGCAGCTTATCCCTGGTTGGGGGGATGAACACTGAAGCTTTCTTT
CASSLSLVGGMNTEAFF
>TRBV29-1|TRBD2|TRBJ2-1|NA
TGCAGCGTTGAAGTAGCGGGGGGAAACAATGAGCAGTTCTTC
CSVEVAGGNNEQFF
>TRBV19|TRBD1|TRBJ2-3|NA
TGTGCCAGTAGAGACAGGGGCCGCACAGATACGCAGTATTTT
CASRDRGRTDTQYF
>TRBV19|NA|TRBJ2-3|few
TGTGCCAGTATTGATCTAGCAAAAACAGATACGCAGTATTTT
CASIDLAKTDTQYF
>TRBV6-2/TRBV6-3|NA|TRBJ2-3|NA
TGTGCCAGCAGTTACGGTGGGGTTAGCACAGATACGCAGTATTTT
CASSYGGVSTDTQYF
>TRBV24-1|TRBD2|TRBJ2-1|NA
TGTGCCACCAGAGCCAGCGGGAACAATGAGCAGTTCTTC
CATRASGNNEQFF
>TRBV18|NA|TRBJ1-2|NA
TGTGCCAGCTCAGCAGGGGAGTACTATGGCTACACCTTC
CASSAGEYYGYTF
>TRBV23-1|NA|TRBJ2-3|few
TGCGCCAGCAGTCGACTGGGGGCGGACGGCACAGATACGCAGTATTTT
CASSRLGADGTDTQYF
>TRBV5-1|TRBD1|TRBJ2-1|many
TGCGCCAGCAGCTTGGCCGAGGGACAGTTAGGGAATGAGCAGTTCTTC
CASSLAEGQLGNEQFF
>TRBV4-3|NA|TRBJ2-3|NA
TGCGCCAGCAGCCAAGGAGACTATACGCAGTATTTT
CASSQGDYTQYF
>TRBV5-4|NA|TRBJ1-2|NA
TGTGCCAGCAGCTTGGAGAAGGGAGTCAACTATGGCTACACCTTC
CASSLEKGVNYGYTF
>TRBV5-5|NA|TRBJ2-3|many
TGTGCCAGCAGCTTCGGGGAACCAAGCACAGATACGCAGTATTTT
CASSFGEPSTDTQYF
>TRBV7-9|NA|TRBJ2-7|many
TGTGCCAGCAGCTTAAGGCAGGGACCCTACGAGCAGTACTTC
CASSLRQGPYEQYF
>TRBV2|NA|TRBJ2-3|NA
TGTGCCAGCAGTGGGACACCCTGGAACACAGATACGCAGTATTTT
CASSGTPWNTDTQYF
>TRBV7-9|NA|TRBJ1-1|NA
TGTGCCAGCAGGGCCGGGGTTCGAGGGGCCCTTAACACTGAAGCTTTCTTT
CASRAGVRGALNTEAFF
>TRBV15|TRBD1|TRBJ2-5|few
TGTGCCACCAGCAGAGATGCGGGACAGGGGAGTTTGGAGACCCAGTACTTC
CATSRDAGQGSLETQYF
>TRBV19|TRBD1|TRBJ2-3|NA
TGTGCCAGTAGAAATAGGGACAGAGAAGGGTCTGATACGCAGTATTTT
CASRNRDREGSDTQYF
>TRBV27|TRBD2|TRBJ2-1|few
TGTGCCAGCCTCTTTGTAGCGGGGGCCTACAATGAGCAGTTCTTC
CASLFVAGAYNEQFF
>TRBV4-1|NA|TRBJ2-2|few
TGCGCCAGCAGCCAAGCAAGGGAGCTGTTTTTT
CASSQARELFF
>TRBV28|NA|TRBJ2-7|NA
TGTGCCAGCAGCCTGCCGGTGACAGACCAATCCTACGAGCAGTACTTC
CASSLPVTDQSYEQYF
>TRBV5-5|TRBD2|TRBJ2-1|few
TGTGCCAGCAGCTTAGGGCGGGGGGCCTACAATGAGCAGTTCTTC
CASSLGRGAYNEQFF
>TRBV5-1|TRBD2|TRBJ2-5|many
TGCGCCAGCAGCTTGCCGGGAGGGGAGACCCAGTACTTC
CASSLPGGETQYF
>TRBV12-3/TRBV12-4|NA|TRBJ2-4|few
TGTGCCAGCAGTTTATCGGGGGCCGAAAACATTCAGTACTTC
CASSLSGAENIQYF
>TRBV4-3|NA|TRBJ2-7|NA
TGCGCCAGCAGCCAAGACTGGGACGGAGGGAGCTCCTACGAGCAGTACTTC
CASSQDWDGGSSYEQYF
>TRBV20-1|NA|TRBJ2-3|NA
TGCAGTGCTAGGGGGCGGGGGCGTTACACAGATACGCAGTATTTT
CSARGRGRYTDTQYF
>TRBV5-4|NA|TRBJ2-1|NA
TGTGCCAGCAGCTTCTTCTTGGGCAATGAGCAGTTCTTC
CASSFFLGNEQFF
>TRBV5-1|NA|TRBJ2-3|many
TGTGCCAGCAGCCCGGAAGGCACAGATACGCAGTATTTT
CASSPEGTDTQYF
>TRBV21-1|NA|TRBJ2-3|few
TGTGCCAGCAGCAAAGGGCGGGACAGGGCGAAGGTGGTAAGCACAGATACGCAGTATTTT
CASSKGRDRAKVVSTDTQYF
>TRBV4-1|TRBD2|TRBJ2-1|NA
TGCGCCAGCAGCCGAAGCGGGAGCTCCTACAATGAGCAGTTCTTC
CASSRSGSSYNEQFF
>TRBV6-6|TRBD2|TRBJ2-5|NA
TGTGCCAGCAGTACAGCGGGGGCACAGGAGACCCAGTACTTC
CASSTAGAQETQYF
>TRBV24-1|TRBD1|TRBJ1-6|few
TGTGCCACCACCGGGACAGGGCCTTTGTCTGATTCACCCCTCCACTTT
CATTGTGPLSDSPLHF
>TRBV5-1|NA|TRBJ1-4|few
TGCGCCAGCAGCTTCTCCTGGGGCAGAAATGAAAAACTGTTTTTT
CASSFSWGRNEKLFF